Listed here are 30 T cell receptor beta chains from one sample, sequenced in a study of cytomegalovirus exposure and HLA in healthy donors. Primers: 60 Vbeta forward and 13 Jbeta reverse. Sequencing was performed with immunoSEQ multiplex PCR; in TCRdb, only in-frame clones are kept and a portion is missing. The sample lists 200,000 to 300,000 clones; around four fifths were seen once. Sample: PBMCs. The receptors were sampled from a boy younger than 18 in good health and CMV-seronegative.

This clone was counted between two and nine times. This chain uses TRBV9 with TRBJ1-1; D is possibly TRBD1 (6 bases). This CDR3 is built from 15 residues. Germline CDR1 is SGDLS and CDR2 is YYNGEE. V was clipped by 0 bases and J by 6 bases, with 15 bases between them. The CDR3 bases are TGTGCCAGCAGCGTAGCTACGGGGGGCGGTGCTGAAGCTTTCTTT. As protein: CASSVATGGGAEAFF.

This clone was seen a single time. The V gene is TRBV29-1, the J gene TRBJ2-7; 8 bases match TRBD1. From germline, CDR1 is SQVTM and CDR2 ANQGSEA. V gave up 1 base and J gave up 5 bases; unmatched junction bases: 7. This CDR3 is 14 amino acids long. The CDR3 reads CSVEVGQGVNEQYF. CDR3 in DNA: TGCAGCGTTGAAGTTGGACAGGGAGTAAACGAGCAGTACTTC.

The chain uses TRBV7-8 and TRBJ1-5; TRBD1 might be the D (5 bases). Trimming shortened V by 3 bases and J by 10 bases, and 10 bases separated the two germline ends. The germline V gene has CDR1 SGHVS and CDR2 FQNEAQ. CDR3 length: 12 amino acids. This CDR3 is CASSFSGPPQHF. For the CDR3, the DNA is TGTGCCAGCAGCTTTTCAGGGCCTCCCCAGCATTTT.

The CDR3 here is CASSPVFTPGEQYF. Written as DNA, the CDR3 is TGTGCCAGCAGCCCCGTCTTCACCCCGGGGGAGCAGTACTTC. The chain combines TRBV5-4 with TRBJ2-7; maybe TRBD2 (5 bases). Germline assignment: CDR1 SGHNT and CDR2 YYREEE (reference sequence). The CDR3 sequence is 14 residues long. The V end was cut by 4 bases, the J end by 7 bases, with 18 bases between. The full variable domain, its missing parts supplied by reference TRBV5-4 and TRBJ2-7, is ETGVTQSPTHLIKTRGQQVTLRCSSQSGHNTVSWYQQALGQGPQFIFQYYREEENGRGNFPPRFSGLQFPNYSSELNVNALELDDSALYLCASSPVFTPGEQYFGPGTRLTVT.

The V gene is TRBV9, the J gene TRBJ1-6; TRBD1 matches at 7 bases. This CDR3 contains 14 residues. V gave up 0 bases and J gave up 10 bases; unmatched junction bases: 4. Germline V gene sequence: CDR1 SGDLS, CDR2 YYNGEE. The CDR3 nucleotides read TGTGCCAGCAGCGTAGGACAGGGAGGCTCACCCCTCCACTTT. Translated, it gives CASSVGQGGSPLHF. The whole variable domain, remainder taken from reference TRBV9 and TRBJ1-6, is DSGVTQTPKHLITATGQRVTLRCSPRSGDLSVYWYQQSLDQGLQFLIQYYNGEERAKGNILERFSAQQFPDLHSELNLSSLELGDSALYFCASSVGQGGSPLHFGNGTRLTVT.

V is TRBV9 and J is TRBJ2-1; D is perhaps TRBD1 (5 bases). Germline CDR1 SGDLS, CDR2 YYNGEE. The CDR3 covers 15 residues. Trimming cost V 2 bases and J 0 bases, with 9 bases left between them. The CDR3 loop is CASSVSGASYNEQFF. Here the CDR3 DNA reads TGTGCCAGCAGCGTTAGTGGGGCCTCCTACAATGAGCAGTTCTTC.

This sequence joins TRBV6-5 and TRBJ2-7; 7 bases agree with TRBD1. The germline gives CDR1 MNHEY, CDR2 SVGAGI. V trimming: 6 bases; J trimming: 7 bases; junction bases outside the gene matches: 6. The length of the CDR3 is 12 residues. The CDR3 DNA is TGTGCCAGCAGCCGACAGGGCCGGGAGCAGTACTTC. Translated, it gives CASSRQGREQYF.

J is TRBJ2-4 and V is TRBV10-3, with D unclear. Trimming shortened V by 0 bases and J by 5 bases, and 2 bases separated the two germline ends. The CDR3 runs 12 residues. CDR1 and CDR2 (germline): ENHRY, SYGVKD. The CDR3 is CAISESENIQYF. The CDR3 DNA reads TGTGCCATCAGTGAGTCCGAAAACATTCAGTACTTC.

For this clone: One end of the junction fails to match germline, which may point to a read error. This chain uses TRBV7-9 with TRBJ1-2; D gene uncertain. CDR1 SEHNR and CDR2 FQNEAQ come from the germline V gene (reference sequence). This CDR3 has 11 residues. The CDR3 loop reads CSSTTNYGYTF. CDR3 in DNA: TGTTCCAGCACCACAAACTATGGCTACACCTTC.

This chain uses TRBV6-6 with TRBJ1-6; maybe TRBD1 (6 bases). The CDR3 is made up of 15 amino acids. Per germline, CDR1 MNHNY and CDR2 SVGAGI (reference sequence). V gave up 2 bases and J gave up 17 bases, with 22 bases separating them. CDR3 in amino acids: CASSYGFRQVREVHF. Written as DNA, the CDR3 is TGTGCCAGCAGTTACGGATTTAGACAGGTACGTGAAGTCCACTTT.

The genes are TRBV6-5 and TRBJ1-2; 8 bases fit TRBD1. Germline CDR1 and CDR2: MNHEY and SVGAGI. With V trimmed by 7 bases and J by 4 bases, 8 bases remained unmatched. The CDR3 sequence is 14 residues long. The CDR3 sequence: CASNPGQGAYGYTF. DNA of the CDR3: TGTGCCAGCAATCCCGGGCAGGGGGCCTATGGCTACACCTTC.

V and J are TRBV29-1 and TRBJ2-5; D gene ambiguous. Between the trimmed V and J ends, which lost 6 bases and 1 base, there was a span of 12 bases. CDR3 length equals 13 residues. CDR1 is SQVTM and CDR2 is ANQGSEA in the germline V gene. The CDR3 DNA reads TGCAGCGTCGGATCGGGTGGCCAAGAGACCCAGTACTTC. This codes for CSVGSGGQETQYF.

This chain connects TRBV9 to TRBJ2-1; 11 nucleotides line up with TRBD2. Germline lookup yields CDR1 SGDLS and CDR2 YYNGEE. V lost 6 bases, J lost 5 bases, and 13 bases stayed unmatched. The CDR3 is made up of 17 amino acids. This chain's CDR3 is CASKPLAGGYNDNEQFF. CDR3 DNA sequence: TGTGCCAGCAAACCGCTAGCGGGGGGCTATAATGACAATGAGCAGTTCTTC.

The V and J genes are TRBV2 and TRBJ2-3; no reliable D call. The V and J ends lost 8 bases and 5 bases respectively, with 5 bases between them. This CDR3 comprises 10 residues. CDR1 and CDR2 from the germline V gene are SNHLY and FYNNEI. CDR3 coding DNA: TGTGCCAGCTCGGGAGATACGCAGTATTTT. Protein product: CASSGDTQYF.

The chain links TRBV7-2 to TRBJ1-6; the match to TRBD1 covers 9 bases. Germline V CDR1 and CDR2: SGHTA, FQGNSA. The length of the CDR3 is 16 residues. Losses at the gene ends were 5 bases for V and 6 bases for J; bases not matched to a gene: 8. CDR3 nucleotides: TGTGCCAGCAGCCGAAGGACAGGGGCCCTTAATTCACCCCTCCACTTT. This translates into CASSRRTGALNSPLHF. The whole variable domain, remainder taken from reference TRBV7-2 and TRBJ1-6, is GAGVSQSPSNKVTEKGKDVELRCDPISGHTALYWYRQSLGQGLEFLIYFQGNSAPDKSGLPSDRFSAERTGGSVSTLTIQRTQQEDSAVYLCASSRRTGALNSPLHFGNGTRLTVT.

Turning to this clone: Compared with germline, one end of the junction differs, possibly owing to a read error. The chain is built from TRBV15 and TRBJ2-5; 9 positions agree with TRBD2. Looked up from germline, CDR1 is LNHNV and CDR2 is YYDKDF (reference sequence). The CDR3 covers 17 residues. The CDR3 spells CATSSPKGASGAETRYF. The DNA for the CDR3 is TGTGCCACCAGCAGCCCCAAGGGAGCTAGCGGGGCGGAGACCCGGTACTTC.

This chain connects TRBV28 to TRBJ2-7; D perhaps matches TRBD1 (5 bases). Germline V gene lookup returns CDR1 MDHEN and CDR2 SYDVKM. V gave up 2 bases and J gave up 2 bases, with 7 bases separating them. There are 13 residues in the CDR3. CDR3 residues: CASSLGRAYEQYF. In DNA, the CDR3 is TGTGCCAGCAGTTTAGGCAGGGCCTACGAGCAGTACTTC. The whole variable domain, filled in from reference TRBV28 and TRBJ2-7, reads DVKVTQSSRYLVKRTGEKVFLECVQDMDHENMFWYRQDPGLGLRLIYFSYDVKMKEKGDIPEGYSVSREKKERFSLILESASTNQTSMYLCASSLGRAYEQYFGPGTRLTVT.

The rearrangement uses TRBV12-5 and TRBJ1-1; 9 bases align to TRBD1. Germline V gives CDR1 LGHNT, CDR2 FRNRAP. This CDR3 has 14 amino acids. The V segment lost 7 bases and the J segment 2 bases; nucleotides outside the gene matches: 5. For the CDR3, the DNA is TGTGCTAGTGCCCGGACAGGGGAAAACACTGAAGCTTTCTTT. Its translation: CASARTGENTEAFF.

V and J are TRBV28 and TRBJ1-2; D remains unclear. The germline V and J ends were trimmed by 1 base and 8 bases, with 20 bases remaining between them. The germline V gene has CDR1 MDHEN and CDR2 SYDVKM. CDR3 length: 16 amino acids. DNA of the CDR3: TGTGCCAGCAGTTTATCCGTTCGGGGTTCGGTAAAGGGCTACACCTTC. Translated: CASSLSVRGSVKGYTF.

The V and J genes are TRBV11-2 and TRBJ1-1; 11 bases align to TRBD1. The CDR3 has 16 amino acids. The ends lost 1 base at V and 4 bases at J; junction bases unmatched: 5. The V gene's germline CDR1 is SGHAT and CDR2 FQNNGV. CDR3 amino acids: CASSLAYGTGGTEAFF. In DNA, the CDR3 is TGTGCCAGCAGCTTAGCCTATGGGACAGGGGGCACTGAAGCTTTCTTT.

This chain links TRBV15 with TRBJ2-1, with TRBD2 as a possible D gene (6 bases). Trimming pared 6 bases from V and 5 bases from J, leaving 11 bases between. The CDR3 totals 13 residues. Germline loops: CDR1 LNHNV, CDR2 YYDKDF (reference sequence). CDR3 nucleotide sequence: TGTGCCACCAGGGACTACCTTGACAATGAGCAGTTCTTC. It codes for CATRDYLDNEQFF.

This chain joins TRBV4-1 and TRBJ2-5; TRBD2 agrees at 7 bases. Germline V lookup: CDR1 MGHRA, CDR2 YSYEKL. The CDR3 loop spans 13 amino acids. The J segment lost 5 bases and the V segment lost 0 bases, leaving 0 bases of the junction unmatched. This chain's CDR3 is CASSQDGGETQYF. CDR3 DNA sequence: TGCGCCAGCAGCCAAGACGGGGGGGAGACCCAGTACTTC.

The chain recombines TRBV19 with TRBJ1-1; TRBD1 is a possible D gene (5 bases). The CDR3 totals 14 residues. V dropped 4 bases and J dropped 6 bases, with 15 bases sitting between them. The V gene's germline CDR1 is LNHDA and CDR2 SQIVND (reference sequence). The CDR3 loop is CASSRRGDLAEAFF. The CDR3 nucleotides read TGTGCCAGTAGTAGACGGGGGGATTTGGCTGAAGCTTTCTTT. Based on the CDR3 plus reference TRBV19 and TRBJ1-1, the full variable domain is DGGITQSPKYLFRKEGQNVTLSCEQNLNHDAMYWYRQDPGQGLRLIYYSQIVNDFQKGDIAEGYSVSREKKESFPLTVTSAQKNPTAFYLCASSRRGDLAEAFFGQGTRLTVV.

This clone has just a few counts. CDR3 bases: TGCGCCAGCAGCCAATTGACGCGACGGGGTGAAAAACTGTTTTTT. This sequence encodes CASSQLTRRGEKLFF. The chain employs TRBV4-1 and TRBJ1-4, with D unclear. The CDR3 covers 15 residues. Germline V gene lookup returns CDR1 MGHRA and CDR2 YSYEKL. V dropped 2 bases and J dropped 7 bases, with 14 bases sitting between them.

V is TRBV19 and J is TRBJ1-2; 7 nucleotides agree with TRBD1. CDR3 size: 13 residues. Trimming removed 5 bases from V and 4 bases from J; junction bases left unmatched: 4. CDR1 and CDR2 (germline): LNHDA, SQIVND (reference sequence). The CDR3 region is CASSGGTAYGYTF. In DNA, the CDR3 is TGTGCCAGTAGTGGAGGGACAGCCTATGGCTACACCTTC.

This clone was detected a few times. The rearrangement links TRBV2 to TRBJ2-1, with TRBD2 matching 11 bases. With V trimmed by 6 bases and J by 9 bases, 13 bases remained unmatched. CDR3 length: 16 amino acids. The germline V gene has CDR1 SNHLY and CDR2 FYNNEI. CDR3 protein: CASSRISGGAYSEQFF. The CDR3 DNA follows: TGTGCCAGCAGCCGAATTAGCGGGGGGGCTTATAGTGAGCAGTTCTTC.

The rearrangement links TRBV4-1 to TRBJ1-2, with D hard to call. The CDR3 length is 11 residues. Germline V gene lookup returns CDR1 MGHRA and CDR2 YSYEKL. V shed 1 base and J shed 8 bases, with 5 bases lying between them. Here the CDR3 DNA reads TGCGCCAGCAGCCAAGGAGGCGGCTACACCTTC. Translated: CASSQGGGYTF.

The V gene is TRBV7-9, the J gene TRBJ2-7; TRBD1 agrees at 9 bases. The V gene end was trimmed by 5 bases and the J gene end by 6 bases; junction bases not matched to a gene: 5. CDR1 is SEHNR, CDR2 FQNEAQ, per germline (reference sequence). CDR3 length: 13 amino acids. CDR3 residues: CASSGTGSFEQYF. In DNA form, the CDR3 reads TGTGCCAGCAGCGGGACAGGGTCTTTCGAGCAGTACTTC.

This chain uses TRBV30 with TRBJ1-6; 7 nucleotides align to TRBD1. Germline V lookup: CDR1 GTSNPN, CDR2 SVGIG (reference sequence). The CDR3 contains 16 residues. Trimming at V came to 1 base and at J to 1 base, leaving 4 bases not matched to a gene. CDR3 in amino acids: CAWSDLGQSYNSPLHF. The CDR3 DNA is TGTGCCTGGAGTGATCTGGGACAGTCCTATAATTCACCCCTCCACTTT.

This clone has more than one count but fewer than ten. The rearrangement joins TRBV30 to TRBJ2-3, with 7 bases identical to TRBD2. The trim removed 8 bases at V and 6 bases at J, leaving 8 bases unmatched. This CDR3 contains 12 residues. The germline CDR1 and CDR2 sequences are GTSNPN and SVGIG (reference sequence). Here the CDR3 DNA reads TGTGCCGCCTCGGTGGGGGGGGATACGCAGTATTTT. Translated: CAASVGGDTQYF. The full variable domain, with the rest looked up from reference TRBV30 and TRBJ2-3, is SQTIHQWPATLVQPVGSPLSLECTVEGTSNPNLYWYRQAAGRGLQLLFYSVGIGQISSEVPQNLSASRPQDRQFILSSKKLLLSDSGFYLCAASVGGDTQYFGPGTRLTVL.